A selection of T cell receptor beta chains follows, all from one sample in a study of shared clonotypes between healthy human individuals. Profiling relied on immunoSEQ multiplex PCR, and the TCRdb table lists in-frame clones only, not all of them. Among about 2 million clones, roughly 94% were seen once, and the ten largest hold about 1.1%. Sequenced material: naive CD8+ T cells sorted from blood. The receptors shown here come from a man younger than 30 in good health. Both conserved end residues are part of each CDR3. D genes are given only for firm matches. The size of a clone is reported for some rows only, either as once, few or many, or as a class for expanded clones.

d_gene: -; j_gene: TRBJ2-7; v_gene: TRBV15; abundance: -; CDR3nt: TGTGCCACCAGGGCGGGCCCCTACGAGCAGTACTTC; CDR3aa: CATRAGPYEQYF
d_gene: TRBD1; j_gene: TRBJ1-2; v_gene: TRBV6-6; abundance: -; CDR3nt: TGTGCCAGCAGCCATGGACAGGGGGCTGAGTATGGCTACACCTTC; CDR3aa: CASSHGQGAEYGYTF
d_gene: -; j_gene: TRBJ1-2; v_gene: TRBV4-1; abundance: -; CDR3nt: TGCGCCAGCAGCCAAGAATGGGTCAGTGGGAACTATGGCTACACCTTC; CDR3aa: CASSQEWVSGNYGYTF
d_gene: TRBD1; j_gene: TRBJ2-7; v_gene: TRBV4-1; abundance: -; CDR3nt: TGCGCCAGCAGCCAAAGCGTCCCGGGACAGGTCTCCTACGAGCAGTACTTC; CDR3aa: CASSQSVPGQVSYEQYF
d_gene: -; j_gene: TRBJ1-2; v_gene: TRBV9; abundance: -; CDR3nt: TGTGCCAGCAGCCCCCCGGGGCCCTATGGCTACACCTTC; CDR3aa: CASSPPGPYGYTF
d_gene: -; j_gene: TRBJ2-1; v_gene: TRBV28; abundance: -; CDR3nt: TGTGCCAGCACTTCATATTACAATGAGCAGTTCTTC; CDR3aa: CASTSYYNEQFF
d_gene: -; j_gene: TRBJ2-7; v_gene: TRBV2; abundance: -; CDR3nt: TGTGCCAGCATCGTGGCAGCCCTGCAGTACTTC; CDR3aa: CASIVAALQYF
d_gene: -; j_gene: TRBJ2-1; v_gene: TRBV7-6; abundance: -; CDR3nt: TGTGCCAGCAGCCCACACCGGGGGGACAGACGCTCCTACAATGAGCAGTTCTTC; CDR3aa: CASSPHRGDRRSYNEQFF
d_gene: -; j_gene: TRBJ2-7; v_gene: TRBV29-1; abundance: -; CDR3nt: TGCAGCGTTGAAGCCTACGACAGTGAACTGTACTTC; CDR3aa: CSVEAYDSELYF
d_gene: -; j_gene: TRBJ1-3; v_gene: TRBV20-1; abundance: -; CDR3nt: TGCAGTGCTAGAAGGTCGGACACCATATATTTT; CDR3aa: CSARRSDTIYF
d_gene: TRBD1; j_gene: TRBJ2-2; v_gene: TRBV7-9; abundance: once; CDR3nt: TGTGCCAGCAGCTTAGGCGGCAGGGGGCTCGGCGGGGAGCTGTTTTTT; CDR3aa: CASSLGGRGLGGELFF
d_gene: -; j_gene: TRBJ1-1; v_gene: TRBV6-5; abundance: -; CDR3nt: TGTGCCAGCAGTAGACGGATCCCCTTGAACACTGAAGCTTTCTTT; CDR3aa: CASSRRIPLNTEAFF
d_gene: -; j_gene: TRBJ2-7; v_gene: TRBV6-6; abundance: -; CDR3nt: TGTGCCAGCAGTCCCCGGGACACCACCTACGAGCAGTACTTC; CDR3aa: CASSPRDTTYEQYF
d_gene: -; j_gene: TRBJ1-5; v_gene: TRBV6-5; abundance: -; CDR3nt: TGTGCCAGCAGCCTATCAACAGGGCCAAGCGAGCCCCAGCATTTT; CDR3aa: CASSLSTGPSEPQHF
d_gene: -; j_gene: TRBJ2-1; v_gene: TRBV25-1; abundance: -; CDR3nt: TGTGCCAGCAGTGAATATCAGGGGGGACACAACAATGAGCAGTTCTTC; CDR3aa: CASSEYQGGHNNEQFF
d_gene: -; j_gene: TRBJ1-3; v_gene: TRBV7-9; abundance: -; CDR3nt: TGTGCCAGCAGCGACTGGACCGCCTCTGGAAACACCATATATTTT; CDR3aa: CASSDWTASGNTIYF
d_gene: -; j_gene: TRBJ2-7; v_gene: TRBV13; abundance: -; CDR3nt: TGTGCCAGCAGCTTAGGCCTGACAGTTAACTACGAGCAGTACTTC; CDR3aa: CASSLGLTVNYEQYF
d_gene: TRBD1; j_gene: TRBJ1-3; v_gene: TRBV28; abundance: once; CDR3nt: TGTGCCAGCAGCCTTGACAGGGACTCTGGAAACACCATATATTTT; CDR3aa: CASSLDRDSGNTIYF
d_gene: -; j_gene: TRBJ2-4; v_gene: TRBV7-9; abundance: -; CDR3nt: TGTGCCAGCAGCTTAGGGGGTTGGAACATTCAGTACTTC; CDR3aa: CASSLGGWNIQYF
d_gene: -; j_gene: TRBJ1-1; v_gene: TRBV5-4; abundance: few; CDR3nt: TGTGCCAGCAGCTTGGGGGCAGGTGACACTGAAGCTTTCTTT; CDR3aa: CASSLGAGDTEAFF
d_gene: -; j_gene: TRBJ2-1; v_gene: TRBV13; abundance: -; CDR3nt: TGTGCCAGCAGCTGGGGGACGGTCAATGAGCAGTTCTTC; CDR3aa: CASSWGTVNEQFF
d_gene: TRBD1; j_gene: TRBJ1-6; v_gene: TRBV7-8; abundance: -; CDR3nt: TGTGCCAGCAGCTTCCGGGACAGGGACCCCGGACTCCACTTT; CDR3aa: CASSFRDRDPGLHF
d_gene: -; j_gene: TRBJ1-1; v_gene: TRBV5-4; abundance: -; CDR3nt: TGTGCCAGCAGCTTGGTTGTGAACACTGAAGCTTTCTTT; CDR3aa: CASSLVVNTEAFF
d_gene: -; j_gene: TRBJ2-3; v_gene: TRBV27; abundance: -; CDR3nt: TGTGCCAGCAGTTTATCATCAGGGGGGCGCCCATCAGATACGCAGTATTTT; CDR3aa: CASSLSSGGRPSDTQYF
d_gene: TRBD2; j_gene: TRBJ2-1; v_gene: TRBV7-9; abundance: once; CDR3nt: TGTCTGACTAGCGGAGAGAACAATGAGCAGTTCTTC; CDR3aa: CLTSGENNEQFF
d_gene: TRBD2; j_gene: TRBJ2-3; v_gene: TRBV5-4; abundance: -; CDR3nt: TGTGCCAGCAAATCCAGCGGGGGGGACACAGATACGCAGTATTTT; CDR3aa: CASKSSGGDTDTQYF
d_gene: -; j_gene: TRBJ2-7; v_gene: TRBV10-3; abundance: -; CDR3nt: TGTGCCATCAGTGAAGGGGCAGGGGCGGGCTACGAGCAGTACTTC; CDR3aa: CAISEGAGAGYEQYF
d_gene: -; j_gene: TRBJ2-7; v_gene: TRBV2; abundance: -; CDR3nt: TGTGCCAGCAGACCCCTACGTAGCTCCTACGAGCAGTACTTC; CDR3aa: CASRPLRSSYEQYF
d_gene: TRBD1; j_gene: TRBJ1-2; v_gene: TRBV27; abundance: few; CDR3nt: TGTGCCAGCAGTCCCGGGACAGTCTATGGCTACACCTTC; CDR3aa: CASSPGTVYGYTF
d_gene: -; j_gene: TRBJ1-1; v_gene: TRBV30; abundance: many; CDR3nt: TGTGCCTGGAGTGTACATAGCGACTCGATTCAGGCTTTCTTT; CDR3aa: CAWSVHSDSIQAFF
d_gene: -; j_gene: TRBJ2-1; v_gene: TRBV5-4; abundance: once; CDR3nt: TGTGCCAGCAGCTTGTATGGGAATGAGCAGTTCTTC; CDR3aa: CASSLYGNEQFF
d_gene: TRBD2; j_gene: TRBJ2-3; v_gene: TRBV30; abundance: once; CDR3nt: TGTGCCTGGAGTTCTCCGGGAGGGCTTGTCACAGATACGCAGTATTTT; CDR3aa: CAWSSPGGLVTDTQYF
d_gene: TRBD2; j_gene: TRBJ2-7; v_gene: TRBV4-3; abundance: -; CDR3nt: TGCGCCAGCAGCCAAGAAGCGGGAGGGCCTTACGAGCAGTACTTC; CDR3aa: CASSQEAGGPYEQYF
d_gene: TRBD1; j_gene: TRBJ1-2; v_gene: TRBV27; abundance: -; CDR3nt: TGTGCCAGCAGTTCATATCGGACAGGGTATGGCTACACCTTC; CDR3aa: CASSSYRTGYGYTF
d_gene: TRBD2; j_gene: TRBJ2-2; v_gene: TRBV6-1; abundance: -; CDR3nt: TGTGCCAGCAGTGAAAAGGGACTAGCGCCGAACACCGGGGAGCTGTTTTTT; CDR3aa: CASSEKGLAPNTGELFF
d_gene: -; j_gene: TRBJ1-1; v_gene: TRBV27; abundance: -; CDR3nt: TGTGCCAGCAGTTTGGGAGGGGGAGAGACTGAAGCTTTCTTT; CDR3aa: CASSLGGGETEAFF
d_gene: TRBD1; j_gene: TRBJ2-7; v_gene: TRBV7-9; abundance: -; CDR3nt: TGTGCCAGCAGCTTAGTGACAGGGCCCTACGAGCAGTACTTC; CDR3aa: CASSLVTGPYEQYF
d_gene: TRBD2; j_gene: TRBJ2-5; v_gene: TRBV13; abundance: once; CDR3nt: TGTGCCAGCAGCACAAGCGGGAGTGGGGAGACCCAGTACTTC; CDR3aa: CASSTSGSGETQYF
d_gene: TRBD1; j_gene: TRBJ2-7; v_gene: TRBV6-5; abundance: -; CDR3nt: TGTGCCAGCAGAGGGGACAGTTCCTACGAGCAGTACTTC; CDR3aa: CASRGDSSYEQYF
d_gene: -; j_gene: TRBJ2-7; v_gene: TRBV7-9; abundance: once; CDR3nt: TGTGCCAGCAGCTTAGAGGGGGTCTCCTACGAGCAGTACTTC; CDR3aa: CASSLEGVSYEQYF
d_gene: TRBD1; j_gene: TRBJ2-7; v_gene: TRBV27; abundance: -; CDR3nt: TGTGCCAGCAGTTTCGGGACAGCTTCCGAGCAGTACTTC; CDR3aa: CASSFGTASEQYF
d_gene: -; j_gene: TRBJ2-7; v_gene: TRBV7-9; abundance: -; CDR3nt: TGTGCCAGCAGCTTAGGAGTAGGGCAGCACTACGAGCAGTACTTC; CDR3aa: CASSLGVGQHYEQYF
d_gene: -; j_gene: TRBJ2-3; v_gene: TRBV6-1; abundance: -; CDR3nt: TGTGCCAGCAGTAGACTAGTAATCACAGATACGCAGTATTTT; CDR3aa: CASSRLVITDTQYF
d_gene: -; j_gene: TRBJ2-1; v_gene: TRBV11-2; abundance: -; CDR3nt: TGTGCCAGCAGCTTGGTGACAGGCCGTTTCTACAATGAGCAGTTCTTC; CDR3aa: CASSLVTGRFYNEQFF
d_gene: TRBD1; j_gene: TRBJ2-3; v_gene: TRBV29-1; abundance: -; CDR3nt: TGCAGCGTTGAAATGAGGGGACAGTTAATAGATACGCAGTATTTT; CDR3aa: CSVEMRGQLIDTQYF
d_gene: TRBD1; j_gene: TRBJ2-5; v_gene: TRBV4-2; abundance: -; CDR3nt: TGTGCCAGCAGCCAACTACAGGGGGCGGAGGATGAGACCCAGTACTTC; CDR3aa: CASSQLQGAEDETQYF
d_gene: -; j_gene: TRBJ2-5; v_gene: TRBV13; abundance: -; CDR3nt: TGTGCCAGCAGCCGATGGGGGGACCAAGAGACCCAGTACTTC; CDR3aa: CASSRWGDQETQYF
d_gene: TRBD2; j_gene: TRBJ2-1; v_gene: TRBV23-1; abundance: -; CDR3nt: TGCGCCAGCAGTCAATCGTTAGGGACTAGCGGGAGGGCCTTCATTATGAATGAGCAGTTCTTC; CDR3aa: CASSQSLGTSGRAFIMNEQFF
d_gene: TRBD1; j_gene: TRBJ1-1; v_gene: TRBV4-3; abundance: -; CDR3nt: TGCGCCAGCAGCCAAGGACAGGGGAACACTGAAGCTTTCTTT; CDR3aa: CASSQGQGNTEAFF
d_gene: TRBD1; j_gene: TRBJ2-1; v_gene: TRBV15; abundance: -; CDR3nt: TGTGCCACCAGCAGAGACGACAGGGGGTTGGATGAGCAGTTCTTC; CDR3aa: CATSRDDRGLDEQFF
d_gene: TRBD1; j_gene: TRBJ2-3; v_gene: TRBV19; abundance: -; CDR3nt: TGTGCCAGTAGTAACGACAGGGGGCTCACAGATACGCAGTATTTT; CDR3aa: CASSNDRGLTDTQYF
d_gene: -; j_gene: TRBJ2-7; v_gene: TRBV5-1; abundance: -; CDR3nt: TGCGCCAGCAGCTTGGGGGGCAGTGCCTACGAGCAGTACTTC; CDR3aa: CASSLGGSAYEQYF
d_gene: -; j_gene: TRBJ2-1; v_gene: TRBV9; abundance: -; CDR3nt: TGTGCCAGCAGCGTAGCAGCTATCGATGAGCAGTTCTTC; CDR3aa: CASSVAAIDEQFF